Each of the 27 T cell receptor beta chains below was sequenced from the same sample in a study of blood T cell repertoires in COVID-19. Measured with immunoSEQ multiplex PCR; TCRdb has only the in-frame clones, and not every one. The sample lists roughly 440,000 clones, around 88% occurring once. Sequenced sample: peripheral blood. These receptors were taken from a woman between 45 and 65 years old with COVID-19, enrolled during active disease.

The chain links TRBV5-5 to TRBJ2-3; TRBD1 is a possible D gene (5 bases). The CDR3 has 16 amino acids. The germline V gene has CDR1 SGHKS and CDR2 YYEKEE (reference sequence). Trimming removed 1 base from V and 4 bases from J, with 16 bases in between. CDR3 region: CASSLNGRVGADTQYF. The DNA of the CDR3 is TGTGCCAGCAGCTTGAACGGCAGGGTAGGGGCAGATACGCAGTATTTT.

This clone was recorded once. V and J are TRBV6-5 and TRBJ1-4; 8 bases fit TRBD1. CDR1 and CDR2 (germline): MNHEY, SVGAGI. CDR3 size: 11 residues. With V trimmed by 5 bases and J by 13 bases, 3 bases remained unmatched. CDR3 DNA sequence: TGTGCCAGCAGTCACGACAGGGGACTGTTTTTT. Translating gives CASSHDRGLFF.

The chain combines TRBV3-1 (or the pseudogene TRBV3-2) with TRBJ1-2, with 8 nucleotides matching TRBD1. Germline V lookup: CDR1 LGHDT, CDR2 YNNKEL (reference sequence). V lost 4 bases, J lost 2 bases, and 6 bases stayed unmatched. The CDR3 length is 15 residues. This CDR3 reads CASSLDRTGNYGYTF. Here the CDR3 DNA reads TGTGCCAGCAGCCTAGATCGGACAGGGAACTATGGCTACACCTTC.

This sequence joins TRBV19 and TRBJ1-1; perhaps TRBD1 as D (5 bases). Trimming cost V 6 bases and J 9 bases, with 11 bases left between them. Germline values: CDR1 LNHDA, CDR2 SQIVND (reference sequence). This CDR3 comprises 11 residues. CDR3 nucleotides: TGTGCCAGTAGAACAGGACAAAAAGCTTTCTTT. This translates into CASRTGQKAFF.

The genes are TRBV15 and TRBJ2-1, with 8 bases aligning to TRBD2. Trimming removed 0 bases from V and 7 bases from J; junction bases left unmatched: 8. The length of the CDR3 is 16 residues. Germline CDR1 and CDR2: LNHNV and YYDKDF (reference sequence). This chain's CDR3 is CATSRDPGGAKNEQFF. The CDR3 bases are TGTGCCACCAGCAGAGATCCCGGGGGGGCCAAGAATGAGCAGTTCTTC.

The V gene is TRBV19, the J gene TRBJ2-1; a possible D gene is TRBD1 (6 bases). Trimming shortened V by 5 bases and J by 10 bases, and 15 bases separated the two germline ends. The germline V gene encodes CDR1 LNHDA and CDR2 SQIVND (reference sequence). This CDR3 has 13 residues. The CDR3 nucleotides read TGTGCCAGTAGTTCAGGGGCTCGGGCGGAGCAGTTCTTC. This translates into CASSSGARAEQFF.

The chain uses TRBV20-1 and TRBJ2-3; D unclear. The germline V and J ends were trimmed by 4 bases and 4 bases, with 6 bases remaining between them. This CDR3 is built from 11 residues. Germline assignment: CDR1 DFQATT and CDR2 SNEGSKA (reference sequence). CDR3 DNA: TGCAGTGCTAAGCTATCAGATACGCAGTATTTT. This codes for CSAKLSDTQYF.

V usage is TRBV5-1 and J usage is TRBJ1-5; a weak D match, TRBD1 (5 bases). The V end was cut by 2 bases, the J end by 6 bases, with 12 bases between. The CDR3 contains 14 residues. Germline CDR1 SGHRS, CDR2 YFSETQ. Here the CDR3 DNA reads TGCGCCAGCAGCTTTTACCAGGGCGGTCAGCCCCAGCATTTT. It codes for CASSFYQGGQPQHF.

The chain joins TRBV28 to TRBJ2-7, with 7 bases aligning to TRBD1. V gave up 6 bases and J gave up 2 bases; unmatched junction bases: 7. The CDR3 totals 14 residues. Germline lookup yields CDR1 MDHEN and CDR2 SYDVKM. The CDR3 spells CASSRSGTAYEQYF. The CDR3 DNA reads TGTGCCAGCAGCCGGTCTGGGACAGCCTACGAGCAGTACTTC.

This clone was detected once. This chain links TRBV3-1 (or the pseudogene TRBV3-2) with TRBJ2-1, with 9 bases that match TRBD2. The length of the CDR3 is 18 residues. The germline gives CDR1 LGHDT, CDR2 YNNKEL (reference sequence). V shed 3 bases, J shed 4 bases, and the junction held 13 bases outside the gene matches. Written as DNA, the CDR3 is TGTGCCAGCAGCCACGCCCTACGAGCGGGGGGCCGGTACAATGAGCAGTTCTTC. As protein: CASSHALRAGGRYNEQFF.

The chain carries TRBV5-1 and TRBJ2-3; 15 bases are shared with TRBD2. Per germline, CDR1 SGHRS and CDR2 YFSETQ. There are 17 residues in the CDR3. Trimming removed 4 bases from V and 6 bases from J; junction bases left unmatched: 9. The CDR3 coding sequence is TGCGCCAGCAGCCTCGGACTAGCGGGGGGGCCATCCGATACGCAGTATTTT. Amino acids: CASSLGLAGGPSDTQYF.

The chain recombines TRBV7-2 with TRBJ2-5, with D possibly matching TRBD2 (5 bases). Looked up from germline, CDR1 is SGHTA and CDR2 is FQGNSA. This CDR3 comprises 14 residues. The V and J ends lost 1 base and 5 bases respectively, with 11 bases between them. CDR3 sequence reads: CASSLGATGETQYF. In DNA, the CDR3 is TGTGCCAGCAGCTTAGGGGCGACGGGGGAGACCCAGTACTTC.

The V and J genes are TRBV15 and TRBJ2-2, with 12 bases identical to TRBD2. With V trimmed by 6 bases and J by 4 bases, 3 bases remained unmatched. CDR1 and CDR2 (germline): LNHNV, YYDKDF (reference sequence). The CDR3 contains 15 residues. The CDR3 reads CATSQTSGSTGELFF. The CDR3 DNA sequence: TGTGCCACCAGTCAGACTAGCGGGAGCACCGGGGAGCTGTTTTTT.

The chain recombines TRBV9 with TRBJ2-2, with no clear D. Trimming cost V 2 bases and J 6 bases, with 14 bases left between them. CDR3 size: 15 residues. From germline, CDR1 is SGDLS and CDR2 YYNGEE. The CDR3 reads CASSVSQTAAGELFF. The CDR3 coding sequence is TGTGCCAGCAGCGTGTCGCAGACGGCGGCCGGGGAGCTGTTTTTT.

The V gene is TRBV19, the J gene TRBJ2-7, with D possibly matching TRBD2 (5 bases). Trimming removed 6 bases at V and 6 bases at J, with 9 bases between. The germline gives CDR1 LNHDA, CDR2 SQIVND (reference sequence). This CDR3 comprises 11 residues. This CDR3 reads CASRSAAEQYF. CDR3 in DNA: TGTGCCAGTAGATCAGCGGCCGAGCAGTACTTC.

This clone was recorded a few times. The gene calls are TRBV5-4 and TRBJ2-7, with TRBD2 as a possible D gene (6 bases). Germline V gives CDR1 SGHNT, CDR2 YYREEE (reference sequence). V shed 4 bases and J shed 5 bases, with 13 bases lying between them. The CDR3 spans 13 residues. The CDR3 nucleotides are TGTGCCAGCAGCCCTATGCGCGGGGACGAGCAGTACTTC. It encodes CASSPMRGDEQYF.

The J gene is TRBJ2-7, the V gene TRBV6-5, with D possibly TRBD1 on 6 matching bases. In germline, CDR1 is MNHEY, CDR2 SVGAGI. The CDR3 totals 14 residues. V gave up 6 bases and J gave up 4 bases, with 16 bases separating them. The CDR3 is CASRGSGRGYEQYF. CDR3 sequence (DNA): TGTGCCAGCAGAGGGAGCGGAAGGGGGTACGAGCAGTACTTC.

This chain connects TRBV13 to TRBJ1-1; the D is unclear. Trimming took 5 bases from V and 2 from J, leaving 9 bases between them. Looked up from germline, CDR1 is PRHDT and CDR2 is FYEKMQ (reference sequence). The CDR3 runs 13 residues. The CDR3 is CASSLGLNTEAFF. Here the CDR3 DNA reads TGTGCCAGCAGCCTTGGGCTTAACACTGAAGCTTTCTTT. The whole variable domain, remainder taken from reference TRBV13 and TRBJ1-1, is AAGVIQSPRHLIKEKRETATLKCYPIPRHDTVYWYQQGPGQDPQFLISFYEKMQSDKGSIPDRFSAQQFSDYHSELNMSSLELGDSALYFCASSLGLNTEAFFGQGTRLTVV.

The rearrangement joins TRBV10-3 to TRBJ2-7; TRBD1 matches 9 bases. Germline-derived CDR1 and CDR2 are ENHRY and SYGVKD. V shed 8 bases, J shed 4 bases, and the junction held 3 bases outside the gene matches. The length of the CDR3 is 12 residues. The CDR3 DNA follows: TGTGCCATCGGACAGGGGCGGTACGAGCAGTACTTC. Translation: CAIGQGRYEQYF.

The chain uses TRBV5-1 and TRBJ2-5, with 7 bases lining up with TRBD1. CDR3 length: 15 residues. Looked up from germline, CDR1 is SGHRS and CDR2 is YFSETQ. The V segment lost 3 bases and the J segment 2 bases; nucleotides outside the gene matches: 7. CDR3 sequence reads: CASSSLWGQQETQYF. DNA for the CDR3: TGCGCCAGCAGCTCACTTTGGGGACAGCAAGAGACCCAGTACTTC.

V usage is TRBV5-4 and J usage is TRBJ2-3; maybe TRBD2 (6 bases). CDR3 length equals 17 residues. Per germline, CDR1 SGHNT and CDR2 YYREEE (reference sequence). V shed 2 bases and J shed 3 bases, with 19 bases lying between them. In DNA, the CDR3 is TGTGCCAGCAGCTTTGATTCCCTAGCTAGCGTGACAGATACGCAGTATTTT. Protein: CASSFDSLASVTDTQYF.

This clone was counted once. J is TRBJ2-1 and V is TRBV4-2; tentatively, D is TRBD2 (5 bases). The CDR3 totals 15 residues. With 1 base removed from V and 5 bases from J, the gap between germline ends came to 12 bases. Germline CDR1 reads LGHNA; CDR2 reads YNFKEQ. In DNA form, the CDR3 reads TGTGCCAGCAGCCAAGTCGGCAGCGGCCACAATGAGCAGTTCTTC. It translates to CASSQVGSGHNEQFF.

With respect to this clone: Other nucleotide sequences in the sample specify the same CDR3. The rearrangement joins TRBV28 to TRBJ1-2, with TRBD1 matching over 7 bases. The CDR3 has 12 amino acids. Germline CDR1 reads MDHEN; CDR2 reads SYDVKM. After removal of 5 bases from V and 5 bases from J, the junction contained 2 bases not matched to a gene. DNA for the CDR3: TGTGCCAGCAGTCGACAGGGTTATGGCTACACCTTC. Translating it yields CASSRQGYGYTF.

The gene calls are TRBV2 and TRBJ1-5; the D is unclear. Germline V CDR1 and CDR2: SNHLY, FYNNEI. V was clipped by 8 bases and J by 2 bases, with 10 bases between them. The CDR3 is made up of 13 amino acids. In DNA, the CDR3 is TGTGCCAGCGCCCCAGAGGGCAATCAGCCCCAGCATTTT. This translates into CASAPEGNQPQHF.

The genes are TRBV6-5 and TRBJ2-3; possible D gene TRBD1, 5 bases. Germline V gene lookup returns CDR1 MNHEY and CDR2 SVGAGI. The germline V and J ends were trimmed by 6 bases and 0 bases, with 10 bases remaining between them. This CDR3 comprises 14 residues. The CDR3 DNA sequence: TGTGCCAGCAGGGCGACAGCTAGCACAGATACGCAGTATTTT. This encodes CASRATASTDTQYF.

The CDR3 region is CAWSVLAGGQGELFF. The CDR3 bases are TGTGCCTGGAGTGTACTAGCGGGGGGGCAGGGGGAGCTGTTTTTT. V usage is TRBV30 and J usage is TRBJ2-2; 13 positions match TRBD2. The CDR3 is made up of 15 amino acids. Germline CDR1 is GTSNPN and CDR2 is SVGIG (reference sequence). With 0 bases clipped from V and 8 bases from J, the junction kept 3 bases outside the gene matches.

J is TRBJ1-5 and V is TRBV5-8; unclear D gene. Trimming cost V 4 bases and J 5 bases, with 10 bases left between them. The CDR3 totals 13 residues. Germline-derived CDR1 and CDR2 are SGHTS and YDEGEE. CDR3 nucleotide sequence: TGTGCCAGCAGCGTTCTGAGTGATCAGCCCCAGCATTTT. Encoded protein: CASSVLSDQPQHF.